This T cell receptor beta chain was captured in a study of T cell responses to AZD1222 COVID-19 vaccine. Study in general: Second doses that came at about 4 or about 12 weeks were put together.

Germline lookup yields CDR1 SNHLY and CDR2 FYNNEI. This CDR3 is 15 amino acids long. V lost 0 bases to trimming and J lost 7 bases, with 12 bases between them. Study results and limitations: Nearly half of unique spike-specific TCRs reportedly avoided B.1.351 and B.1.1.7 mutated regions.

Remarks on this clone: The antigen is not known.

Generated by immunoSEQ multiplex PCR, the TCRdb table keeps only in-frame clones and is missing some. The table lists about 200,000 clones, 80% to 90% of them singletons. The chain is built from TRBV2 and TRBJ2-2; D uncertain. The source material was peripheral blood, sampled on day 0 of AZD1222 vaccination. The receptor was derived from an adult in good health. The CDR3: CASSEALGRSGELFF. The CDR3 bases are TGTGCCAGCAGTGAAGCGCTAGGGCGAAGCGGGGAGCTGTTTTTT.